These T cell receptor beta chains were read from a single sample in a study of pediatric ulcerative colitis. This table comes from immunoSEQ multiplex PCR, and its TCRdb copy is limited to in-frame clones, with some not included. The sample consists of 55,000 to 70,000 clones, approximately 87% of them appearing once. The material sequenced was blood. The origin of the receptors is a boy younger than 18 who was a control in a study of pediatric ulcerative colitis. Both conserved end residues are part of each CDR3. Fields, in order: V gene, J gene, CDR3 length, CDR3 protein.

>TRBV5-1|TRBJ1-6|15
CASSLGDSGPFPLHF
>TRBV2|TRBJ1-5|15
CANRDGQGGLQPQHF
>TRBV25-1|TRBJ1-6|15
CASSELGKGDSPLHF
>TRBV21-1|TRBJ2-5|16
CASLKPRRTRQETQYF
>TRBV30|TRBJ1-6|16
CAWGRPRSAYNSPLHF
>TRBV28|TRBJ2-2|15
CASSGIRGQAGELFF
>TRBV7-6|TRBJ2-5|17
CASSPENRRGSQETQYF
>TRBV6-4|TRBJ2-1|14
CASSEQGGGNEQFF
>TRBV6-1|TRBJ2-7|14
CASSEVGPSYEQYF
>TRBV18|TRBJ1-1|14
CASSPLKGNTEAFF